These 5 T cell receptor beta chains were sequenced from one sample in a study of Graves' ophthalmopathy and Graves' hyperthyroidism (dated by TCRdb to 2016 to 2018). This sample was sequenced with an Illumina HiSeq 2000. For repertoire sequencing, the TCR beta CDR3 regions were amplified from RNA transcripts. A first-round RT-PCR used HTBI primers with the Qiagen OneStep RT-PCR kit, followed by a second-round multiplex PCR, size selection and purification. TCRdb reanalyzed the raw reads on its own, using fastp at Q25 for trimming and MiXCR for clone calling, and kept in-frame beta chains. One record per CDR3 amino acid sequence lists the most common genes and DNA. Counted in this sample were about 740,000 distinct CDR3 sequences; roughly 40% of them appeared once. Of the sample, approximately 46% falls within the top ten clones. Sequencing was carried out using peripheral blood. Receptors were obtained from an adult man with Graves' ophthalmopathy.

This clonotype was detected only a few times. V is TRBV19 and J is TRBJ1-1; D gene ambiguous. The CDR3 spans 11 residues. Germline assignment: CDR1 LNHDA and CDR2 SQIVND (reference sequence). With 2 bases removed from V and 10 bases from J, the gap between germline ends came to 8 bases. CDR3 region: CASSIYSGAFF. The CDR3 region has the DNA TGTGCCAGTAGTATATATTCTGGAGCTTTCTTT.

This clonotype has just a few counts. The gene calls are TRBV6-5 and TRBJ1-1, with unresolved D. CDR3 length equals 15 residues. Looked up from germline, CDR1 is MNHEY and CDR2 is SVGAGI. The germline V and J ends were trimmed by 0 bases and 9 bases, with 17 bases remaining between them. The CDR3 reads CASSYSADPVTQAFF. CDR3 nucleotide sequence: TGTGCCAGCAGTTACTCTGCAGACCCAGTGACCCAAGCTTTCTTT.

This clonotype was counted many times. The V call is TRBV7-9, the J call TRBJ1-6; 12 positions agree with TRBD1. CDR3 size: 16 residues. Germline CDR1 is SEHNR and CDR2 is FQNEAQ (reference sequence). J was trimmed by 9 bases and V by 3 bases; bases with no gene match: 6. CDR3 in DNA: TGTGCCAGCAGCTTTCCGGGACAGGGGGCCGGTTCACCCCTCCACTTT. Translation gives CASSFPGQGAGSPLHF.

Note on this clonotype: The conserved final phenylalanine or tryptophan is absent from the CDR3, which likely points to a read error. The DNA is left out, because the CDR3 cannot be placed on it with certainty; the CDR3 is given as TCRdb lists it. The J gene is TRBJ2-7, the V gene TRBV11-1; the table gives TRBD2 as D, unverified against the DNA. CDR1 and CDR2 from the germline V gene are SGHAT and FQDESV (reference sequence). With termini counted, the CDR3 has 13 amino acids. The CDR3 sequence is CASSLGGDRDYNL.

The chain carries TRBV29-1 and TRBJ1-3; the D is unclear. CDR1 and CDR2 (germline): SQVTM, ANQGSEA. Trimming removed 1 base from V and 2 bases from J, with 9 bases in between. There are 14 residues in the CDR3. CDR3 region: CSVEVRATGNTIYF. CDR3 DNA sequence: TGCAGCGTTGAAGTTAGGGCCACTGGAAACACCATATATTTT.